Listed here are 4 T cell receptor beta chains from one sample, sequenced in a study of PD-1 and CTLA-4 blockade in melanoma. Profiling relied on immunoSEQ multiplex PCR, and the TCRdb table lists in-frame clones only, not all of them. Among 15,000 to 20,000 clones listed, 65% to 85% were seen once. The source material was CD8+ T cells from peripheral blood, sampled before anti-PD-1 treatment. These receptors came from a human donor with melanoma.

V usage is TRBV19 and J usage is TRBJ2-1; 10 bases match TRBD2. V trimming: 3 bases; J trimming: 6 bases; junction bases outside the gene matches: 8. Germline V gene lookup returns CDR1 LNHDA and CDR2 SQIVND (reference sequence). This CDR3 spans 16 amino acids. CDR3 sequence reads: CASSISQRGGFNEQFF. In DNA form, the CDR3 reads TGTGCCAGTAGTATCAGCCAGCGGGGGGGTTTCAATGAGCAGTTCTTC.

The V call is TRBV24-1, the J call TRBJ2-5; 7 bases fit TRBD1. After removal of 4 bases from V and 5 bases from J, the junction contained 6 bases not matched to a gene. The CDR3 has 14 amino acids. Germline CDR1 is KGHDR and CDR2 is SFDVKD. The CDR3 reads CATSEFPRGETQYF. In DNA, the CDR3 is TGTGCCACCAGTGAATTCCCCAGGGGGGAGACCCAGTACTTC.

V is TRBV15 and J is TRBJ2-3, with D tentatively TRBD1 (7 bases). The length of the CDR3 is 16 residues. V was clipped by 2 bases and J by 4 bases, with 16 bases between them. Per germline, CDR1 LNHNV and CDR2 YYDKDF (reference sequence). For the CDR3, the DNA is TGTGCCACCAGCAGATCCCCGGCGGGACAGTCAGATACGCAGTATTTT. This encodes CATSRSPAGQSDTQYF.

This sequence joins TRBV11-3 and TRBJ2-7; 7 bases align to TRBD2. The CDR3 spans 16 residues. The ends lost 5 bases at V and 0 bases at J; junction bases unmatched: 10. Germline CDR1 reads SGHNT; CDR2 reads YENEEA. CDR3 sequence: CASSGSGTYRSYEQYF. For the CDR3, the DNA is TGTGCCAGCAGCGGAAGCGGGACTTACCGCTCCTACGAGCAGTACTTC.